One sample yielded the 5 T cell receptor beta chains listed below, sequenced in a study of cytomegalovirus exposure and HLA in healthy donors. The PCR employed 60 Vbeta primers together with 13 Jbeta primers. The data were produced by immunoSEQ multiplex PCR, yet TCRdb's version contains in-frame clones alone and is incomplete. This table has 46,000 or so clones, approximately 57% appearing once. The sequenced sample consisted of PBMCs. These receptor sequences come from a man aged 60-69 years in good health and CMV-seropositive.

V usage is TRBV5-6 and J usage is TRBJ1-2, with D maybe TRBD1 (6 bases). From germline, CDR1 is SGHDT and CDR2 YYEEEE. This CDR3 has 15 amino acids. The V end lost 5 bases, the J end lost 5 bases, and 19 bases lay between the germline ends. The CDR3 DNA sequence: TGTGCCAGCAGTTTATCCGGGGGGCTAGGGTATGGCTACACCTTC. It is translated as CASSLSGGLGYGYTF.

This clone is a singleton in its sample. The chain employs TRBV30 and TRBJ2-7; TRBD1 matches 8 bases. J was trimmed by 2 bases and V by 1 base; bases with no gene match: 4. The length of the CDR3 is 14 residues. Germline V CDR1 and CDR2: GTSNPN, SVGIG (reference sequence). The CDR3 nucleotides are TGTGCCTGGAGTGGCGGGACAGGCCCCTACGAGCAGTACTTC. This gives the protein CAWSGGTGPYEQYF.

The genes are TRBV27 and TRBJ2-3; TRBD2 aligns across 7 bases. This CDR3 spans 12 amino acids. Germline V lookup: CDR1 MNHEY, CDR2 SMNVEV (reference sequence). The J segment lost 5 bases and the V segment lost 10 bases, leaving 6 bases of the junction unmatched. The CDR3 spells CATLGEGDTQYF. The CDR3 DNA sequence: TGTGCCACCCTGGGGGAGGGAGATACGCAGTATTTT.

In this sample, this clone turned up a few times. This chain joins TRBV30 and TRBJ2-7, with D possibly TRBD2 on 5 matching bases. The CDR3 has 14 amino acids. Trimming shortened V by 4 bases and J by 0 bases, and 13 bases separated the two germline ends. Germline-derived CDR1 and CDR2 are GTSNPN and SVGIG (reference sequence). The DNA of the CDR3 is TGTGCCTGGAACGTAGCGATCAACTCCTACGAGCAGTACTTC. Amino acid sequence: CAWNVAINSYEQYF.

The chain has TRBV9 and TRBJ1-5, with TRBD1 identical over 7 bases. CDR1 and CDR2 (germline): SGDLS, YYNGEE. V shed 3 bases, J shed 3 bases, and the junction held 6 bases outside the gene matches. The CDR3 has 15 residues. In DNA form, the CDR3 reads TGTGCCAGCAGCGCCACAGGGGCTAACAATCAGCCCCAGCATTTT. As protein: CASSATGANNQPQHF.